The 32 T cell receptor beta chains presented below share a single source sample, sequenced in a study of cytomegalovirus exposure and HLA in healthy donors. In the PCR, 60 Vbeta and 13 Jbeta primers were used. Measured with immunoSEQ multiplex PCR; TCRdb has only the in-frame clones, and not every one. Here the sample spans 130,000 or so clones, under 70% being singletons. Material: PBMCs. The source of these receptors is a man between 18 and 35 years old in good health and CMV-seronegative.

This chain connects TRBV28 to TRBJ1-5, with TRBD1 identical over 7 bases. Germline CDR1 is MDHEN and CDR2 is SYDVKM. Unmatched junction bases numbered 3, after V lost 3 bases and J lost 4 bases. CDR3 length equals 14 residues. DNA for the CDR3: TGTGCCAGCAGTTTGACAGGGTCTAATCAGCCCCAGCATTTT. Its translation: CASSLTGSNQPQHF.

This clone has only one observation. The chain has TRBV15 and TRBJ1-5; 7 bases match TRBD1. This CDR3 spans 15 amino acids. The V gene end was trimmed by 2 bases and the J gene end by 5 bases; junction bases not matched to a gene: 6. Germline V gives CDR1 LNHNV, CDR2 YYDKDF (reference sequence). CDR3 protein: CATSRQGGSDQPQHF. For the CDR3, the DNA is TGTGCCACCAGCAGACAGGGGGGCTCGGATCAGCCCCAGCATTTT.

This rearrangement joins TRBV5-1 to TRBJ1-1; 8 nucleotides match TRBD1. The CDR3 consists of 17 residues. The germline CDR1 and CDR2 sequences are SGHRS and YFSETQ. J gave up 0 bases and V 3 bases, and 10 bases lay outside the gene matches. The DNA for the CDR3 is TGCGCCAGCAGCTCTTTCGGACAGGGACCCATGAACACTGAAGCTTTCTTT. This gives the protein CASSSFGQGPMNTEAFF.

This clone was seen a few times. This chain joins TRBV19 and TRBJ2-3, with TRBD2 matching over 7 bases. Germline V gene data show CDR1 as LNHDA and CDR2 as SQIVND (reference sequence). The J segment lost 4 bases and the V segment lost 4 bases, leaving 11 bases of the junction unmatched. This CDR3 is 16 amino acids long. CDR3 region: CASSTGGTPAPDTQYF. CDR3 nucleotide sequence: TGTGCCAGTAGTACCGGGGGGACGCCTGCCCCAGATACGCAGTATTTT.

This chain connects TRBV5-8 to TRBJ2-5; 9 bases match TRBD2. V lost 2 bases and J lost 9; bases outside the gene matches: 11. Germline CDR1 reads SGHTS; CDR2 reads YDEGEE. The CDR3 length is 15 residues. Here the CDR3 reads CASSFVLAGPVAQYF. In DNA, the CDR3 is TGTGCCAGCAGCTTTGTACTAGCGGGCCCGGTGGCCCAGTACTTC. Combining the CDR3 with reference TRBV5-8 and TRBJ2-5 gives the whole variable domain EAGVTQSPTHLIKTRGQQATLRCSPISGHTSVYWYQQALGLGLQFLLWYDEGEERNRGNFPPRFSGRQFPNYSSELNVNALELEDSALYLCASSFVLAGPVAQYFGPGTRLLVL.

The chain links TRBV14 to TRBJ2-3; the match to TRBD1 covers 7 bases. CDR1 SGHDN and CDR2 FVKESK come from the germline V gene. This CDR3 has 15 amino acids. After removal of 4 bases from V and 5 bases from J, the junction contained 9 bases not matched to a gene. Written as DNA, the CDR3 is TGTGCCAGCAGCCTCGACAGGGTGAGGGAAGATACGCAGTATTTT. It specifies CASSLDRVREDTQYF.

The J gene is TRBJ2-7, the V gene TRBV7-6; 10 nucleotides agree with TRBD2. With V trimmed by 4 bases and J by 0 bases, 0 bases remained unmatched. Germline V CDR1 and CDR2: SGHVS, FNYEAQ. This CDR3 comprises 14 residues. CDR3 DNA: TGTGCCAGCAGCTCTAGCGGGAGCTCCTACGAGCAGTACTTC. Translated, it gives CASSSSGSSYEQYF.

This clone has just one count. The chain has TRBV7-9 and TRBJ2-6, with TRBD2 as a possible D gene (7 bases). The CDR3 has 14 residues. Per the germline V gene, CDR1 is SEHNR and CDR2 is FQNEAQ (reference sequence). Written as DNA, the CDR3 is TGTAGAGGAGGGGGGGCGGTTGGGGCCAACGTCCTGACTTTC. It specifies CRGGGAVGANVLTF.

The chain employs TRBV19 and TRBJ2-7; the D gene is possibly TRBD2 (6 bases). The V and J ends lost 1 base and 7 bases respectively, with 14 bases between them. Germline CDR1 reads LNHDA; CDR2 reads SQIVND (reference sequence). This CDR3 region has 14 residues. CDR3 loop: CASSIGGGLREQYF. The CDR3 region has the DNA TGTGCCAGTAGTATAGGGGGAGGACTGCGGGAGCAGTACTTC. The variable domain in full, completed from reference TRBV19 and TRBJ2-7, reads DGGITQSPKYLFRKEGQNVTLSCEQNLNHDAMYWYRQDPGQGLRLIYYSQIVNDFQKGDIAEGYSVSREKKESFPLTVTSAQKNPTAFYLCASSIGGGLREQYFGPGTRLTVT.

The table lists this clone with a few counts. The genes are TRBV6-1 and TRBJ1-3; D uncertain. The length of the CDR3 is 14 residues. The germline V gene encodes CDR1 MNHNS and CDR2 SASEGT. V lost 7 bases, J lost 0 bases, and 10 bases lay in between. CDR3 in amino acids: CASTHSLSGNTIYF. In nucleotides, the CDR3 is TGTGCCAGCACCCACAGCCTCTCTGGAAACACCATATATTTT.

The rearrangement links TRBV28 to TRBJ1-1; D might be TRBD1 (6 bases). The CDR3 is made up of 15 amino acids. V lost 7 bases and J 1 base, leaving 16 bases between the germline ends. Germline lookup yields CDR1 MDHEN and CDR2 SYDVKM. This CDR3 reads CASTPTPGQNTEAFF. As DNA, the CDR3 is TGTGCCAGCACCCCCACTCCGGGACAGAACACTGAAGCTTTCTTT. The complete variable domain, with remaining parts taken from reference TRBV28 and TRBJ1-1, reads DVKVTQSSRYLVKRTGEKVFLECVQDMDHENMFWYRQDPGLGLRLIYFSYDVKMKEKGDIPEGYSVSREKKERFSLILESASTNQTSMYLCASTPTPGQNTEAFFGQGTRLTVV.

J is TRBJ1-2 and V is TRBV6-6; TRBD1 aligns across 7 bases. The CDR3 consists of 14 residues. Trimming at V came to 3 bases and at J to 8 bases, leaving 9 bases not matched to a gene. Germline V CDR1 and CDR2: MNHNY, SVGAGI (reference sequence). The CDR3 spells CASSYRVQGDGYTF. In DNA form, the CDR3 reads TGTGCCAGCAGTTATCGGGTCCAGGGGGACGGCTACACCTTC.

The rearrangement joins TRBV7-2 to TRBJ1-1, with D unresolved. This CDR3 contains 14 residues. V lost 3 bases and J lost 1, with 9 bases in between. Germline-derived CDR1 and CDR2 are SGHTA and FQGNSA. The CDR3 bases are TGTGCCAGCAGCTTCCCACTTAGGAACACTGAAGCTTTCTTT. This sequence encodes CASSFPLRNTEAFF.

The genes are TRBV7-2 and TRBJ2-5, with 9 bases that match TRBD1. Germline V lookup: CDR1 SGHTA, CDR2 FQGNSA. Losses at the gene ends were 4 bases for V and 6 bases for J; bases not matched to a gene: 12. This CDR3 region has 16 residues. CDR3 protein: CASSSSGTGLVKTQYF. CDR3 nucleotide sequence: TGTGCCAGCAGCTCTTCGGGGACAGGGTTAGTAAAGACCCAGTACTTC.

The chain couples TRBV15 to TRBJ2-1; 7 bases are a match to TRBD2. V lost 1 base, J lost 8 bases, and 8 bases stayed unmatched. Germline CDR1 reads LNHNV; CDR2 reads YYDKDF (reference sequence). The CDR3 has 15 amino acids. The chain's CDR3 is CATSRGGGGSYEQFF. DNA for the CDR3: TGTGCCACCAGCAGAGGGGGTGGCGGGAGCTATGAGCAGTTCTTC.

This chain links TRBV7-9 with TRBJ1-4; D call uncertain. The V gene's germline CDR1 is SEHNR and CDR2 FQNEAQ (reference sequence). The CDR3 loop spans 12 amino acids. Trimming left V 1 base short and J 8 bases short, with 5 bases between. CDR3 sequence reads: CASSLEREKLFF. The DNA of the CDR3 is TGTGCCAGCAGCTTAGAGAGGGAAAAACTGTTTTTT. Full variable domain (rest looked up from reference TRBV7-9 and TRBJ1-4): DTGVSQNPRHKITKRGQNVTFRCDPISEHNRLYWYRQTLGQGPEFLTYFQNEAQLEKSRLLSDRFSAERPKGSFSTLEIQRTEQGDSAMYLCASSLEREKLFFGSGTQLSVL.

This clone was detected a few times. The rearrangement joins TRBV7-2 to TRBJ2-5, with D hard to call. V lost 1 base and J lost 5, with 11 bases in between. CDR1 is SGHTA, CDR2 FQGNSA, per germline. The CDR3 length is 14 residues. This CDR3 is CASSLEPLRETQYF. In nucleotides, the CDR3 is TGTGCCAGCAGCTTAGAACCCTTACGGGAGACCCAGTACTTC.

The chain recombines TRBV25-1 with TRBJ2-6; D might be TRBD2 (5 bases). Germline assignment: CDR1 MGHDK and CDR2 SYGVNS. Trimming stripped 10 bases from V and 0 bases from J, with 13 bases between. The CDR3 runs 15 residues. This CDR3 is CATSFRDSGANVLTF. The CDR3 DNA sequence: TGTGCCACCAGCTTCCGGGACTCTGGGGCCAACGTCCTGACTTTC.

The V and J genes are TRBV28 and TRBJ2-3, with D perhaps TRBD1 (5 bases). Germline lookup yields CDR1 MDHEN and CDR2 SYDVKM. This CDR3 spans 14 amino acids. Trimming took off 5 bases at V and 4 bases at J, with 13 bases between the two ends. This CDR3 is CASSPQRGADTQYF. CDR3 coding DNA: TGTGCCAGCAGTCCTCAAAGGGGTGCAGATACGCAGTATTTT.

The V and J genes are TRBV27 and TRBJ1-5, with TRBD1 as a possible D gene (5 bases). CDR1 and CDR2 (germline): MNHEY, SMNVEV (reference sequence). V lost 4 bases and J lost 0, with 13 bases in between. The CDR3 extends over 16 amino acids. CDR3 sequence reads: CASSSSWGYSNQPQHF. Written as DNA, the CDR3 is TGTGCCAGCAGTTCGTCGTGGGGCTATAGCAATCAGCCCCAGCATTTT.

This clone was seen a few times. The chain is built from TRBV19 and TRBJ2-2; 10 bases agree with TRBD1. The CDR3 contains 15 residues. V lost 6 bases to trimming and J lost 4 bases; unmatched junction nucleotides: 5. The V gene's germline CDR1 is LNHDA and CDR2 SQIVND (reference sequence). The CDR3 DNA reads TGTGCCAGTAGCAGACGGACAGGGGGCACCGGGGAGCTGTTTTTT. This sequence encodes CASSRRTGGTGELFF.

The chain joins TRBV4-3 to TRBJ2-1, with D maybe TRBD2 (5 bases). V was cut by 0 bases and J by 7 bases, with 13 bases left in between. This CDR3 is built from 15 residues. Germline V CDR1 and CDR2: LGHNA, YSLEER. The CDR3 region is CASSQDSTEGNEQFF. The DNA for the CDR3 is TGCGCCAGCAGCCAAGACTCAACTGAGGGTAATGAGCAGTTCTTC.

As concerns this clone: One end of the junction does not line up with germline, which may come from a read error. The chain combines TRBV5-1 with TRBJ2-1, with 7 bases matching TRBD2. Germline CDR1 and CDR2: SGHRS and YFSETQ. The CDR3 is 15 amino acids. The CDR3 loop is CPSSLERGTYNEQFF. Written as DNA, the CDR3 is TGCCCCAGCAGCTTAGAGCGGGGTACCTACAATGAGCAGTTCTTC.

The CDR3 bases are TGTGCCAGCAGCTTATTCGGTATTGGTGAAAAACTGTTTTTT. Its protein is CASSLFGIGEKLFF. The chain is built from TRBV7-6 and TRBJ1-4; D uncertain. This CDR3 is built from 14 residues. In germline, CDR1 is SGHVS, CDR2 FNYEAQ. V lost 2 bases, J lost 7 bases, and 11 bases lay in between. The full variable domain, rest sourced from reference TRBV7-6 and TRBJ1-4, is GAGVSQSPRYKVTKRGQDVALRCDPISGHVSLYWYRQALGQGPEFLTYFNYEAQQDKSGLPNDRFSAERPEGSISTLTIQRTEQRDSAMYRCASSLFGIGEKLFFGSGTQLSVL.

The V call is TRBV27, the J call TRBJ2-7, with D possibly matching TRBD1 (6 bases). CDR1 MNHEY and CDR2 SMNVEV come from the germline V gene (reference sequence). V dropped 5 bases and J dropped 2 bases, with 19 bases sitting between them. The CDR3 runs 16 residues. This CDR3 reads CASSLTTGTRTYEQYF. CDR3 DNA: TGTGCCAGCAGTCTAACGACCGGGACAAGAACCTACGAGCAGTACTTC.

The chain carries TRBV28 and TRBJ1-5; the D is unclear. The CDR3 length is 16 residues. Trimming took 2 bases from V and 6 from J, leaving 17 bases between them. CDR1 is MDHEN and CDR2 is SYDVKM in the germline V gene. In nucleotides, the CDR3 is TGTGCCAGCAGTTTAGCCCAGGCCACTCTATCTCAGCCCCAGCATTTT. Translated: CASSLAQATLSQPQHF.

The chain has TRBV6-6 and TRBJ2-5; D may be TRBD1 (5 bases). Gene TRBJ2-7 matches the end of the DNA better, so the J call may be wrong. This CDR3 contains 12 residues. CDR1 MNHNY and CDR2 SVGAGI come from the germline V gene (reference sequence). The CDR3 DNA is TGTGCCAGCAGTGTACAGGTCCGCGAGCAGTACTTC. Translated: CASSVQVREQYF.

The chain uses TRBV14 and TRBJ1-1; 8 nucleotides line up with TRBD1. From germline, CDR1 is SGHDN and CDR2 FVKESK. The CDR3 is 16 residues long. The V gene end was trimmed by 4 bases and the J gene end by 1 base; junction bases not matched to a gene: 8. Written as DNA, the CDR3 is TGTGCCAGCAGCCCCCCATGGACAGGGCCGAACACTGAAGCTTTCTTT. It is translated as CASSPPWTGPNTEAFF.

The V call is TRBV6-1, the J call TRBJ2-3, with D uncertain. The V end lost 3 bases, the J end lost 0 bases, and 13 bases lay between the germline ends. Germline assignment: CDR1 MNHNS and CDR2 SASEGT. The CDR3 is 16 amino acids. DNA for the CDR3: TGTGCCAGCAGTGATAAAGGTTGGCGGAGCACAGATACGCAGTATTTT. Its translation: CASSDKGWRSTDTQYF.

The V gene is TRBV5-4, the J gene TRBJ1-1; no clear D. CDR1 and CDR2 from the germline V gene are SGHNT and YYREEE (reference sequence). Trimming cost V 2 bases and J 8 bases, with 10 bases left between them. The CDR3 contains 12 residues. The CDR3 reads CASSFGQCEAFF. The CDR3 DNA follows: TGTGCCAGCAGCTTTGGGCAGTGCGAAGCTTTCTTT.

The V and J genes are TRBV6-4 and TRBJ2-2, with D perhaps matching TRBD1 (6 bases). Trimming left V 6 bases short and J 4 bases short, with 9 bases between. Germline assignment: CDR1 MRHNA and CDR2 SNTAGT. The CDR3 contains 13 residues. The CDR3 DNA reads as TGTGCCAGCAGCGGACAGCCCACCGGGGAGCTGTTTTTT. It codes for CASSGQPTGELFF.

V is TRBV18 and J is TRBJ2-2; D unresolved. Germline lookup yields CDR1 KGHSH and CDR2 LQKENI. With 3 bases removed from V and 9 bases from J, the gap between germline ends came to 8 bases. CDR3 size: 12 residues. The CDR3 here is CASSPSERELFF. In nucleotides, the CDR3 is TGTGCCAGCTCACCTTCGGAGCGGGAGCTGTTTTTT.